This entry features one T cell receptor beta chain sequence. Its specificity is unknown. This sample is drawn from a study of PD-L1 blockade in urothelial cancer. Study summary: Atezolizumab, begun by patients in the mid-2010s, was given at 1,200 mg intravenously every 3 weeks. Males with urothelial cancer arising in the bladder constituted most of the 29 patients. Each patient had 0 to 3 earlier chemotherapy regimens. Findings and caveats of the study: Larger 3-week expansion of tumor-associated blood clones was seen in durable-benefit patients.

Only in-frame clones appear in the TCRdb table, and some are missing; sequencing was by immunoSEQ multiplex PCR. This sample has 20,000 to 30,000 clones, with 84% found just once. The germline V gene has CDR1 MDHEN and CDR2 SYDVKM. The CDR3 consists of 12 residues. Trimming cost V 4 bases and J 4 bases, with 7 bases left between them. The V call is TRBV28, the J call TRBJ1-2; D possibly corresponds to TRBD1 (6 bases). The sequencing used PBMCs, collected around atezolizumab (anti-PD-L1) treatment. The source of this sequence is an older man with urothelial cancer. The CDR3 DNA reads TGTGCCAGCAGTTACAGGGTCTATGGCTACACCTTC. Encoded protein: CASSYRVYGYTF.